A single sample is the source of the 13 T cell receptor beta chains below, sequenced in a study of shared clonotypes between healthy human individuals. The method was immunoSEQ multiplex PCR; TCRdb's version includes in-frame clones alone and lacks a portion of them. The data show about 1 million clones, 65% to 75% seen once. Sequencing used memory CD4+ T cells sorted from blood. Stated subset: CD45RA-negative fraction. These receptors were collected from a man in his late teens or twenties in good health.

The chain uses TRBV4-1 and TRBJ1-2; the D gene is possibly TRBD1 (5 bases). V was clipped by 5 bases and J by 2 bases, with 12 bases between them. From germline, CDR1 is MGHRA and CDR2 YSYEKL. The CDR3 runs to 14 residues. The chain's CDR3 is CASSFGTDNYGYTF. In DNA form, the CDR3 reads TGCGCCAGCAGCTTCGGGACGGACAACTATGGCTACACCTTC.

The chain is built from TRBV2 and TRBJ1-5, with TRBD1 identical over 9 bases. The J segment lost 7 bases and the V segment lost 8 bases, leaving 3 bases of the junction unmatched. This CDR3 contains 12 residues. Germline loops: CDR1 SNHLY, CDR2 FYNNEI. The CDR3: CASGTGRQPQHF. In nucleotides, the CDR3 is TGTGCCAGCGGGACAGGGCGACAGCCCCAGCATTTT.

The chain couples TRBV19 to TRBJ1-6; a possible D gene is TRBD1 (5 bases). This CDR3 has 19 residues. With 4 bases removed from V and 0 bases from J, the gap between germline ends came to 19 bases. CDR1 and CDR2 (germline): LNHDA, SQIVND (reference sequence). The CDR3 nucleotides read TGTGCCAGTAGTAGGGGGGGAACATCGACAAGCTCCTATAATTCACCCCTCCACTTT. It encodes CASSRGGTSTSSYNSPLHF.

This clone was seen more than once but under ten times. A read error is possible here, since a much larger clone lies one base away. The same CDR3 is also encoded by other DNA sequences in this sample. This rearrangement joins TRBV11-1 to TRBJ2-3; D call uncertain. Germline-derived CDR1 and CDR2 are SGHAT and FQDESV (reference sequence). The V end was cut by 1 base, the J end by 1 base, with 0 bases between. The CDR3 has 12 residues. The CDR3 nucleotides read TGTGCCAGCAGCTTAGGCACAGATACGCAGTATTTT. Translating it yields CASSLGTDTQYF.

The gene calls are TRBV6-1 and TRBJ1-2, with 8 bases fitting TRBD1. V shed 4 bases and J 4 bases; nucleotides not matched to a gene: 8. The CDR3 length is 15 residues. Germline V lookup: CDR1 MNHNS, CDR2 SASEGT. The CDR3 DNA follows: TGTGCCAGCAGTGCGGGGGGACAGGCCCCCTATGGCTACACCTTC. Amino acid sequence: CASSAGGQAPYGYTF.

Concerning this clone: A read error may account for a junction end that differs from germline. The J gene is TRBJ2-7, the V gene TRBV7-9; 11 bases are a match to TRBD2. Looked up from germline, CDR1 is SEHNR and CDR2 is FQNEAQ (reference sequence). The length of the CDR3 is 16 residues. The chain's CDR3 is CASSLATPGLADEQYF. The CDR3 DNA sequence: TGTGCCAGCAGCCTAGCAACCCCGGGACTAGCGGACGAGCAGTACTTC.

There are a few counts of this clone. J is TRBJ2-7 and V is TRBV18; D possibly corresponds to TRBD2 (6 bases). Germline CDR1 and CDR2: KGHSH and LQKENI. The CDR3 sequence is 15 residues long. V was shortened by 3 bases and J by 0 bases, with 12 bases between the two germline ends. DNA for the CDR3: TGTGCCAGCTCACCTTTAAGCGGGTTCTCCTACGAGCAGTACTTC. Protein sequence: CASSPLSGFSYEQYF.

J is TRBJ2-7 and V is TRBV19; D unclear. The germline V and J ends were trimmed by 0 bases and 4 bases, with 7 bases remaining between them. The germline V gene has CDR1 LNHDA and CDR2 SQIVND (reference sequence). This CDR3 comprises 13 residues. The CDR3 protein is CASSIDARYEQYF. In DNA form, the CDR3 reads TGTGCCAGTAGTATAGACGCACGGTACGAGCAGTACTTC. Filled out from reference TRBV19 and TRBJ2-7, the complete variable domain reads DGGITQSPKYLFRKEGQNVTLSCEQNLNHDAMYWYRQDPGQGLRLIYYSQIVNDFQKGDIAEGYSVSREKKESFPLTVTSAQKNPTAFYLCASSIDARYEQYFGPGTRLTVT.

CDR3: CASSPGKGNQPQHF. The CDR3 coding sequence is TGTGCCAGCAGTCCAGGGAAGGGGAATCAGCCCCAGCATTTT. V gene TRBV7-2 combines with J gene TRBJ1-5, with a weak D call TRBD1 (5 bases). This CDR3 region has 14 residues. Per germline, CDR1 SGHTA and CDR2 FQGNSA. Trimming shortened V by 6 bases and J by 4 bases, and 13 bases separated the two germline ends.

This clone was observed a few times. The rearrangement joins TRBV30 to TRBJ1-2; D is unclear. Between the trimmed V and J ends, which lost 1 base and 3 bases, there was a span of 6 bases. Germline loops: CDR1 GTSNPN, CDR2 SVGIG (reference sequence). The CDR3 extends over 12 amino acids. The CDR3 is CAWSETDYGYTF. The CDR3 coding sequence is TGTGCCTGGAGTGAGACCGACTATGGCTACACCTTC.

As for this clone: The sample contains more than one DNA sequence encoding this CDR3. V is TRBV5-1 and J is TRBJ1-2; TRBD1 is a possible D gene (6 bases). The CDR3 consists of 13 residues. Trimming pared 4 bases from V and 6 bases from J, leaving 13 bases between. Germline lookup yields CDR1 SGHRS and CDR2 YFSETQ. The CDR3 region has the DNA TGCGCCAGCAGCCCTACAGGACAGAATGGCTACACCTTC. Its translation is CASSPTGQNGYTF.

Turning to this clone: Other DNA variants within this sample encode the same CDR3. The chain has TRBV18 and TRBJ1-3; 7 bases agree with TRBD1. Trimming removed 3 bases from V and 1 base from J; junction bases left unmatched: 3. The CDR3 runs 15 residues. Germline V gives CDR1 KGHSH, CDR2 LQKENI. CDR3 region: CASSPTGNSGNTIYF. The CDR3 nucleotides read TGTGCCAGCTCACCGACAGGGAATTCTGGAAACACCATATATTTT.

This clone was observed a single time. V is TRBV30 and J is TRBJ2-3; D tentatively reads TRBD1 or TRBD2 (5 bases each). CDR3 length: 13 amino acids. Trimming cost V 1 base and J 5 bases, with 10 bases left between them. Germline V gene data show CDR1 as GTSNPN and CDR2 as SVGIG (reference sequence). The CDR3 nucleotides read TGTGCCTGGAGTGAGGGGAGCCGAGATACGCAGTATTTT. The encoded protein is CAWSEGSRDTQYF.